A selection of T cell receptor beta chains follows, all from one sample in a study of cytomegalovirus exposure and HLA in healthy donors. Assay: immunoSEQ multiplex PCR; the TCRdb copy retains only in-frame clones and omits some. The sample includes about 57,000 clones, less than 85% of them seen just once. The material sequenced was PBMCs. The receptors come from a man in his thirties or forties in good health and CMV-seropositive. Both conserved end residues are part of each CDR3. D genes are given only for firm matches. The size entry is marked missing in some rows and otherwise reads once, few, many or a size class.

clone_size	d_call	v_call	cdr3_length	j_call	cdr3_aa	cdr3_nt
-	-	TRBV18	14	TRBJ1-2	CASSPAGSNYGYTF	TGTGCCAGCTCACCGGCAGGCTCTAACTATGGCTACACCTTC
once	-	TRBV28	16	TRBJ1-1	CASSFVGRIRQAEAFF	TGTGCCAGCAGTTTTGTGGGGAGAATTCGGCAGGCTGAAGCTTTCTTT
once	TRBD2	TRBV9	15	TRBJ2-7	CASSGSSGGPYEQYF	TGTGCCAGCAGCGGCTCTAGCGGGGGGCCTTACGAGCAGTACTTC
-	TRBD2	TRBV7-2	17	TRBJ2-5	CASSPPTGTSGFETQYF	TGTGCCAGCAGCCCACCCACCGGGACTAGCGGGTTCGAGACCCAGTACTTC
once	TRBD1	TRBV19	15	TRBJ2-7	CASSIAGQANYEQYF	TGTGCCAGTAGTATAGCCGGACAGGCAAACTACGAGCAGTACTTC
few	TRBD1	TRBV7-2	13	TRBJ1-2	CASRSAGGQGYTF	TGTGCCAGCAGATCGGCAGGGGGCCAGGGCTACACCTTC
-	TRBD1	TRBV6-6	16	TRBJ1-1	CASSYGTGVLRTEAFF	TGTGCCAGCAGTTACGGGACAGGGGTTCTGCGGACTGAAGCTTTCTTT
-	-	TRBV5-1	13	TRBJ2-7	CASSPRGVGEQYF	TGCGCCAGCAGCCCCCGGGGTGTGGGGGAGCAGTACTTC
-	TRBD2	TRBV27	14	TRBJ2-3	CASSLEWGGDTQYF	TGTGCCAGCAGTTTAGAGTGGGGGGGGGATACGCAGTATTTT
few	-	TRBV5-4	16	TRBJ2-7	CASSVLPGLTTYEQYF	TGTGCCAGCAGCGTACTCCCGGGACTCACGACCTACGAGCAGTACTTC
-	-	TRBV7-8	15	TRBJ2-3	CASGPGVAAVATQYF	TGTGCCAGCGGCCCCGGGGTCGCAGCGGTGGCTACGCAGTATTTT
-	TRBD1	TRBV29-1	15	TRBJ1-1	CSVHYRDRVNRWAFF	TGCAGCGTCCATTACCGGGACAGGGTTAACCGATGGGCTTTCTTT
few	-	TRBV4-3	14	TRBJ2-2	CASSQDYNTGELFF	TGCGCCAGCAGCCAAGATTATAATACCGGGGAGCTGTTTTTT
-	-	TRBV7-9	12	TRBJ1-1	CALRDRDTEAFF	TGTGCCCTGCGGGATCGGGACACTGAAGCTTTCTTT
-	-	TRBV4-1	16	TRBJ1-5	CASSQEGGSSNQPQHF	TGCGCCAGCAGCCAAGAAGGAGGCAGTAGCAATCAGCCCCAGCATTTT
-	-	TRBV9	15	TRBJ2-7	CASSSGGGSSYEQYF	TGTGCCAGCAGCTCTGGGGGCGGGAGCTCCTACGAGCAGTACTTC
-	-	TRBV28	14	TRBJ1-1	CASSQGYSIAEAFF	TGTGCCAGCAGCCAGGGATATTCGATCGCTGAAGCTTTCTTT
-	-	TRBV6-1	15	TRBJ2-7	CASREDYRVGYEQYF	TGTGCCAGCAGGGAAGACTACAGGGTTGGGTACGAGCAGTACTTC
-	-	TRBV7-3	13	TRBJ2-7	CASSLFPQGEQYF	TGTGCCAGCAGCTTATTCCCCCAGGGCGAGCAGTACTTC
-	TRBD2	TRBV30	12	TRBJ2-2	CAWGGVSGELFF	TGTGCCTGGGGGGGGGTCTCCGGGGAGCTGTTTTTT
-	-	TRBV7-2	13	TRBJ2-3	CASSESDWDTQYF	TGTGCCAGCAGCGAATCAGACTGGGATACGCAGTATTTT
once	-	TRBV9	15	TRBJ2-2	CASSDGGRYTGELFF	TGTGCCAGCAGCGACGGGGGGCGGTACACCGGGGAGCTGTTTTTT
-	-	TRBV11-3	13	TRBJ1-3	CASSATGGNTIYF	TGTGCCAGCAGCGCTACAGGGGGAAACACCATATATTTT
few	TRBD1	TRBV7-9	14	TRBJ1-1	CASTLGQGETEAFF	TGTGCCAGCACCCTCGGACAGGGGGAGACTGAAGCTTTCTTT
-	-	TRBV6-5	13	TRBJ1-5	CASRLRGDQPQHF	TGTGCCAGCAGGCTAAGGGGTGATCAGCCCCAGCATTTT
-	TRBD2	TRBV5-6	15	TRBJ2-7	CASSVGGLAAYEQYF	TGTGCCAGCAGCGTGGGCGGACTAGCGGCCTACGAGCAGTACTTC
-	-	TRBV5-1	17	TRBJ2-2	CASSLEIRGRNTGELFF	TGCGCCAGCAGCTTGGAGATTCGGGGGAGGAACACCGGGGAGCTGTTTTTT
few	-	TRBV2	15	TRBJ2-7	CASSERQLSSYEQYF	TGTGCCAGCAGTGAGAGACAGCTGTCCTCCTACGAGCAGTACTTC
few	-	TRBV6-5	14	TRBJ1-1	CASTTWRGNTEAFF	TGTGCCAGCACCACTTGGAGGGGGAACACTGAAGCTTTCTTT
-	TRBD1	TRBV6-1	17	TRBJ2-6	CASSGRDRGSGANVLTF	TGTGCCAGCAGTGGCCGGGACAGGGGATCTGGGGCCAACGTCCTGACTTTC
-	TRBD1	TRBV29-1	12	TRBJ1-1	CSSMAGGTEAFF	TGCAGTTCCATGGCAGGGGGAACTGAAGCTTTCTTT
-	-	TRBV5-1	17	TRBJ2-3	CASSSEGGGPSTDTQYF	TGCGCCAGCAGCTCCGAGGGCGGAGGCCCTAGCACAGATACGCAGTATTTT